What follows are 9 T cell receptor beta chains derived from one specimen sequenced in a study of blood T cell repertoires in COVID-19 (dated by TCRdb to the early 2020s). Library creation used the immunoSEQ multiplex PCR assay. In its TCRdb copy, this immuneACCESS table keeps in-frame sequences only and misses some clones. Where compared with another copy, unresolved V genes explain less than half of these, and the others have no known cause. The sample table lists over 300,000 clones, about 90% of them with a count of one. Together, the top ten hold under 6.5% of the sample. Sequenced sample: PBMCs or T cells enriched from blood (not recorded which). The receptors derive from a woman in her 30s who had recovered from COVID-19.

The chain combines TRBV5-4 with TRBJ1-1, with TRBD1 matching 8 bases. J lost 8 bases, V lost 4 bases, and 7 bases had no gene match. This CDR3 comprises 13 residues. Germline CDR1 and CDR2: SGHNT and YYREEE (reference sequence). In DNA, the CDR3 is TGTGCCAGCAGCACCGCGGACAGGGTGGAAGCTTTCTTT. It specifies CASSTADRVEAFF.

DNA for the CDR3: TGTGCCAGCAGTGACTCGGGGGGGACAGGGCCAGATACGCAGTATTTT. The encoded protein is CASSDSGGTGPDTQYF. This chain connects TRBV6-4 to TRBJ2-3, with 9 positions matching TRBD1. The V segment lost 0 bases and the J segment 4 bases; nucleotides outside the gene matches: 5. Looked up from germline, CDR1 is MRHNA and CDR2 is SNTAGT. The CDR3 consists of 16 residues.

Written as DNA, the CDR3 is TGTGCCAGCAGTTACGGGACAGGGTACCATCAGCCCCAGCATTTT. Its protein product is CASSYGTGYHQPQHF. V usage is TRBV6-2 or TRBV6-3 and J usage is TRBJ1-5, with 9 bases aligning to TRBD1. The CDR3 runs to 15 residues. Germline V CDR1 and CDR2: MNHEY, SVGEGT. Unmatched junction bases numbered 4, after V lost 2 bases and J lost 5 bases.

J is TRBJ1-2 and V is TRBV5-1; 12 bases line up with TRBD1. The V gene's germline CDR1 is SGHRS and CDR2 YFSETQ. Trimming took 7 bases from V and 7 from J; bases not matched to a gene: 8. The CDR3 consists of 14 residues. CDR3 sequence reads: CASGTGGAPGGYTF. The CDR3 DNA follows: TGCGCCAGCGGGACAGGGGGCGCCCCGGGTGGCTACACCTTC.

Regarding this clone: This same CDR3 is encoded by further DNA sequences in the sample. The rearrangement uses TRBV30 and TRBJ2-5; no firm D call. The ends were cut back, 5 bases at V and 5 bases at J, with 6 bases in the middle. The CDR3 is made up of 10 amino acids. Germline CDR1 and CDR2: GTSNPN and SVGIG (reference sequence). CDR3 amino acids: CAWGRETQYF. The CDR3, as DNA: TGTGCCTGGGGGCGGGAGACCCAGTACTTC.

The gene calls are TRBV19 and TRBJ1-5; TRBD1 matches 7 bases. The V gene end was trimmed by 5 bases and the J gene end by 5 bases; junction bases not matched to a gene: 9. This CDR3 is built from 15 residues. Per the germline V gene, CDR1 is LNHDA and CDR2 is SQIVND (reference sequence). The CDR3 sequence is CASSLAGQSYQPQHF. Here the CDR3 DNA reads TGTGCCAGTAGTCTTGCGGGACAGTCTTATCAGCCCCAGCATTTT.

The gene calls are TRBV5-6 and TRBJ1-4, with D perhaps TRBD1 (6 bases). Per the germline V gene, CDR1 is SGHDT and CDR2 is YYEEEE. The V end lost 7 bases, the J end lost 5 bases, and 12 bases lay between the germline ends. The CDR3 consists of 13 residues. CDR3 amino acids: CASGGQGNEKLFF. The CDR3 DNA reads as TGTGCCAGCGGCGGGCAGGGGAATGAAAAACTGTTTTTT.

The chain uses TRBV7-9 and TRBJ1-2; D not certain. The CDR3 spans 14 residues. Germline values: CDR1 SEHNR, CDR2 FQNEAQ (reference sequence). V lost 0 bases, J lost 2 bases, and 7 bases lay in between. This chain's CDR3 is CASSLASSNYGYTF. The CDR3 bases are TGTGCCAGCAGCTTAGCGTCAAGCAACTATGGCTACACCTTC.

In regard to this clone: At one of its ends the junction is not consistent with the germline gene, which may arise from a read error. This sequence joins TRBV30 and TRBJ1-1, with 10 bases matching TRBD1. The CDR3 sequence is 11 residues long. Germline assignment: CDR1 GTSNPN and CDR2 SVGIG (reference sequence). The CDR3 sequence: CAWKLGTGVYF. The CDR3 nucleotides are TGTGCCTGGAAGTTGGGGACAGGGGTTTACTTT.